Each of the 15 T cell receptor beta chains below was sequenced from the same sample in a study of blood T cells in healthy people across ages. PCR was performed a second time for about 6 to 11 cycles using a sample-barcoded 5' primer and a J-beta primer mix. TCRdb redid the calling of the 5' RACE reads with MiXCR, one entry per CDR3 protein. The sample lists around 520,000 distinct CDR3 sequences; about 28% were seen once. These data were also filed under a second study, of T cells of mothers and their children.

Sequencing was done on a sample of blood. The receptor source for this set is a boy younger than 10 in good health.

This clonotype was observed a few times. A read error may account for a junction end that differs from germline. This chain joins TRBV30 and TRBJ2-7, with TRBD1 identical over 9 bases. The CDR3 has 16 residues. CDR1 GTSNPN and CDR2 SVGIG come from the germline V gene (reference sequence). The CDR3 nucleotides read TGTGCCTGGAGCGGACCCCGGACAGGGGTCTCCCACGAGCAGTACTTT. Residues: CAWSGPRTGVSHEQYF. Combining the CDR3 with reference TRBV30 and TRBJ2-7 gives the whole variable domain SQTIHQWPATLVQPVGSPLSLECTVEGTSNPNLYWYRQAAGRGLQLLFYSVGIGQISSEVPQNLSASRPQDRQFILSSKKLLLSDSGFYLCAWSGPRTGVSHEQYFGPGTRLTVT.

This clonotype turned up a few times. CDR3: CASSRDRRNSPLHF. CDR3 bases: TGTGCCAGCAGTAGGGACAGGAGAAATTCACCCCTCCACTTT. This sequence joins TRBV2 and TRBJ1-6, with TRBD1 identical over 8 bases. This CDR3 is 14 amino acids long. Germline trimming cut 5 bases from V and 7 bases from J; bases unmatched to any gene: 4. The germline CDR1 and CDR2 sequences are SNHLY and FYNNEI.

This clonotype occurred a few times. V gene TRBV6-1 combines with J gene TRBJ1-2, with a tentative D call TRBD1 (6 bases). The V end was cut by 3 bases, the J end by 4 bases, with 15 bases between. Germline assignment: CDR1 MNHNS and CDR2 SASEGT. The CDR3 sequence is 15 residues long. This CDR3 reads CASSEGDRRLYGYTF. CDR3 DNA sequence: TGTGCCAGCAGTGAGGGAGACAGGAGACTCTATGGCTACACCTTC.

The chain joins TRBV4-3 to TRBJ2-4, with 10 bases fitting TRBD2. Germline CDR1 and CDR2: LGHNA and YSLEER. This CDR3 has 17 amino acids. Trimming removed 0 bases from V and 9 bases from J; junction bases left unmatched: 11. In DNA form, the CDR3 reads TGCGCCAGCAGCCAAGATTCCAGCGGGAGGGCCGGAGGCATTCAGTACTTC. Amino acid sequence: CASSQDSSGRAGGIQYF.

This clonotype has just a few counts. The chain carries TRBV7-2 and TRBJ1-3; TRBD1 is a possible D gene (5 bases). Per germline, CDR1 SGHTA and CDR2 FQGNSA. Trimming took off 5 bases at V and 0 bases at J, with 11 bases between the two ends. This CDR3 has 15 amino acids. CDR3 DNA: TGTGCCAGCAGCCTTAGACAGAGCTCTGGAAACACCATATATTTT. The encoded protein is CASSLRQSSGNTIYF.

The DNA of the CDR3 is TGCAGCGCAGCGGGAGGGCCGGATGAGCAGTTCTTC. Translating gives CSAAGGPDEQFF. The chain joins TRBV29-1 to TRBJ2-5; 10 positions match TRBD2. The end of the DNA is better explained by TRBJ2-1, so the J call may be wrong. CDR1 is SQVTM, CDR2 ANQGSEA, per germline. The CDR3 sequence is 12 residues long.

The V gene is TRBV20-1, the J gene TRBJ2-5; TRBD1 or TRBD2 may be the D gene (5 bases each). Germline assignment: CDR1 DFQATT and CDR2 SNEGSKA (reference sequence). The CDR3 covers 14 residues. Trimming cost V 1 base and J 2 bases, with 11 bases left between them. The CDR3, as DNA: TGCAGTGCTAGAGCGGGGCGGCGACAAGAGACCCAGTACTTC. Translation: CSARAGRRQETQYF.

V is TRBV20-1 and J is TRBJ2-5; D call uncertain. V lost 0 bases, J lost 6 bases, and 14 bases lay in between. Germline CDR1 is DFQATT and CDR2 is SNEGSKA (reference sequence). The CDR3 spans 14 residues. DNA of the CDR3: TGCAGTGCTAGAGATCAAGTAGGGCGGAAGACCCAGTACTTC. This sequence encodes CSARDQVGRKTQYF.

This clonotype was seen only a few times. The rearrangement joins TRBV12-3 or TRBV12-4 to TRBJ1-1; the D is unclear. V was shortened by 7 bases and J by 7 bases, with 7 bases between the two germline ends. CDR3 length: 10 amino acids. In DNA, the CDR3 is TGTGCCAGCATAGCGGTTGAAGCTTTCTTT. This codes for CASIAVEAFF.

In its sample, this clonotype was seen a few times. Sequence at one end of the junction differs from germline and may be a read error. This chain connects TRBV30 to TRBJ1-1; perhaps TRBD1 as D (5 bases). Germline V lookup: CDR1 GTSNPN, CDR2 SVGIG (reference sequence). The CDR3 is made up of 14 amino acids. CDR3 bases: TGTGCCTGGAGTGCGCGGGGCATGAACACTGGAGCTTTCTTT. This codes for CAWSARGMNTGAFF.

This clonotype came up a few times. V gene TRBV27 combines with J gene TRBJ2-6; D could derive from TRBD1 or TRBD2 (6 bases each). Trimming shortened V by 5 bases and J by 0 bases, and 14 bases separated the two germline ends. This CDR3 spans 17 amino acids. Germline V gives CDR1 MNHEY, CDR2 SMNVEV (reference sequence). This chain's CDR3 is CASSRKGGSSGANVLTF. The CDR3 DNA reads TGTGCCAGCAGTCGAAAGGGGGGTAGCTCTGGGGCCAACGTCCTGACTTTC.

The table lists this clonotype with a few counts. J is TRBJ1-1 and V is TRBV23-1, with D hard to call. TRBV23-1 is an open reading frame whose function is uncertain. The V gene lost 0 bases and the J gene lost 4 bases, with 3 bases spanning the gap. CDR3 length: 12 amino acids. The CDR3 is CASSQSSTEAFF. In nucleotides, the CDR3 is TGCGCCAGCAGTCAATCCAGCACTGAAGCTTTCTTT.

This clonotype was seen only a few times. The chain combines TRBV28 with TRBJ2-3; D is undetermined. This CDR3 has 14 residues. In germline, CDR1 is MDHEN, CDR2 SYDVKM. The CDR3 DNA is TGTGGTACCCACCTCGGGCCCACGACAGATACGCAGTATTTT. Translated, it gives CGTHLGPTTDTQYF. Filled out from reference TRBV28 and TRBJ2-3, the complete variable domain reads DVKVTQSSRYLVKRTGEKVFLECVQDMDHENMFWYRQDPGLGLRLIYFSYDVKMKEKGDIPEGYSVSREKKERFSLILESASTNQTSMYLCGTHLGPTTDTQYFGPGTRLTVL.

This clonotype was picked up a small number of times. The chain recombines TRBV6-2 or TRBV6-3 with TRBJ2-7; TRBD1 aligns across 7 bases. J gave up 1 base and V 10 bases, and 7 bases lay outside the gene matches. The germline V gene encodes CDR1 MNHEY and CDR2 SVGEGT. The length of the CDR3 is 13 residues. The CDR3 sequence is CATGQDASYEQYF. DNA for the CDR3: TGTGCCACCGGACAGGATGCATCCTACGAGCAGTACTTC.

J is TRBJ1-5 and V is TRBV7-9; 10 nucleotides agree with TRBD1. Trimming at V came to 1 base and at J to 4 bases, leaving 10 bases not matched to a gene. Germline loops: CDR1 SEHNR, CDR2 FQNEAQ (reference sequence). CDR3 size: 18 residues. DNA of the CDR3: TGTGCCAGCAGCTTAGGGACAGGGGGTCCCCCGCGGAATCAGCCCCAGCATTTT. This translates into CASSLGTGGPPRNQPQHF.